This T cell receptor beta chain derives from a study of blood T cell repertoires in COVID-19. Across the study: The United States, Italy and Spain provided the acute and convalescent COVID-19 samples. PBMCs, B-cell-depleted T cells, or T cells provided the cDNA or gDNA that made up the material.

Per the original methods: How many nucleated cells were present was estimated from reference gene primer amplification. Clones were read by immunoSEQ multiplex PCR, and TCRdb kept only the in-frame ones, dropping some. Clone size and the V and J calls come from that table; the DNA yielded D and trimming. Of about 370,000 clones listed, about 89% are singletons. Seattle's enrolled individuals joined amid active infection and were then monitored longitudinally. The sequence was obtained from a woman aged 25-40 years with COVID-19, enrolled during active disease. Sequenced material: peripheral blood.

The DNA for the CDR3 is TGTGCCAGCAGCCCCCAGTGGTCAGGGGCCGACGGCACAGATACGCAGTATTTT. Protein: CASSPQWSGADGTDTQYF. The chain couples TRBV7-2 to TRBJ2-3; weak D call: TRBD1 (6 bases). V lost 5 bases to trimming and J lost 1 base, with 22 bases between them. Germline CDR1 is SGHTA and CDR2 is FQGNSA. The CDR3 extends over 18 amino acids.